This T cell receptor (beta chain) was sequenced for a study of T-cell memory formation after mild COVID-19. TCRdb re-analysed the 5' RACE reads in MiXCR, keeping a single row per CDR3 protein. The sample contains about 400,000 distinct CDR3 sequences, approximately 24% of which appear only once. Per germline, CDR1 LGHNA and CDR2 YNFKEQ. The CDR3 has 15 residues. Trimming cost V 3 bases and J 5 bases, with 14 bases left between them. This TCR came from an adult woman who had mild COVID-19 (a few samples of this study predate the infection). Cell type and time point are not known. Material: PBMCs or a T cell subset sorted from them (not recorded which). The chain carries TRBV4-2 and TRBJ2-4; no reliable D call. The CDR3 protein is CASSHLTVGQNIQYF. CDR3 sequence (DNA): TGTGCCAGCAGCCACCTAACGGTCGGGCAAAACATTCAGTACTTC.